This entry features one TCR beta chain sequence. Its specificity is unknown. TCRdb re-called the 5' RACE reads; one entry per CDR3 protein, DNA not given. This repertoire includes about 400,000 distinct CDR3 sequences. This sample stems from a study of T cells expressing NK-cell markers. Study as a whole: Seven HCMV-seropositive donors and one seronegative donor made up the eight sequenced donors.

Study-wide points: It was still unclear whether expanded NKG2C+ T cell clones were HCMV specific.

Per the germline V gene, CDR1 is KGHSH and CDR2 is LQKENI. This CDR3 has 14 residues. This TCR was sampled from a woman in her 50s in good health. This chain joins TRBV18 and TRBJ1-2; TCRdb picks TRBD1, but there is no DNA to check that call. The sample taken for sequencing was blood T cells: a sorted CD56 or NKG2C T cell subset, CD4+ or CD8+ T cells, or bulk PBMC T cells (not recorded which). CDR3 region: CASSPNRDNYGYTF.